This T cell receptor beta chain appears in the sequencing data of a study of blood T cell repertoires in COVID-19. The germline V gene encodes CDR1 KGHDR and CDR2 SFDVKD. CDR3 length equals 13 residues. V was trimmed by 4 bases and J by 1 base, leaving 6 bases between them. The data were produced by immunoSEQ multiplex PCR, yet TCRdb's version contains in-frame clones alone and is incomplete. The sample includes over 100,000 clones, 86% of them seen just once. The chain links TRBV24-1 to TRBJ1-1; D possibly corresponds to TRBD1 (6 bases). The sequencing sample was made of peripheral blood. This clonotype was sampled from a man aged 35-49 years with acute or convalescent COVID-19. CDR3 in DNA: TGTGCCACCAGTGAAGGGGGGAACACTGAAGCTTTCTTT. Its protein is CATSEGGNTEAFF.